These 22 T cell receptor beta chains share one sample of origin, sequenced in a study of human T cells and chemical hapten exposure. In TCRdb, the RACE reads were re-called with MiXCR into one record per CDR3 protein. In the table there are some 70,000 distinct CDR3 sequences, about 10% of which are singletons. The sample's time point: pre-sensitization, week 0. Treatment of the sample: therapeutic diphenylcyclopropenone sensitization with weekly scalp DPC. The specimen comprised whole blood, sampled in connection with sensitization to the hapten diphenylcyclopropenone (DPC). The source of these receptors is a woman aged 45-59 years with alopecia areata. Some clones in this sample may be carry-over from other donors' samples.

This clonotype has more than one count but fewer than ten. The chain has TRBV20-1 and TRBJ1-5; 7 bases map to TRBD1. In germline, CDR1 is DFQATT, CDR2 SNEGSKA (reference sequence). With V trimmed by 1 base and J by 3 bases, 6 bases remained unmatched. The CDR3 has 15 residues. CDR3 sequence: CSARGKTGNNQPQHF. CDR3 sequence (DNA): TGCAGTGCTAGAGGGAAGACAGGGAACAATCAGCCCCAGCATTTT.

CDR3 nucleotides: TGCAGCGTTGGGATAGCGGGAGACACCGGGGAGCTGTTTTTT. Translated: CSVGIAGDTGELFF. The chain is built from TRBV29-1 and TRBJ2-2; 9 bases align to TRBD2. The V and J ends lost 4 bases and 3 bases, in that order; junction bases with no gene match: 3. Germline values: CDR1 SQVTM, CDR2 ANQGSEA. CDR3 length equals 14 residues.

This clonotype was observed at least ten times. V gene TRBV29-1 combines with J gene TRBJ1-2, with D unresolved. Germline CDR1 is SQVTM and CDR2 is ANQGSEA. The germline V and J ends were trimmed by 5 bases and 3 bases, with 10 bases remaining between them. This CDR3 region has 12 residues. CDR3 loop: CSVQGSHYGYTF. Written as DNA, the CDR3 is TGCAGCGTTCAAGGGTCGCACTATGGCTACACCTTC.

The rearrangement uses TRBV7-9 and TRBJ2-7; maybe TRBD2 (5 bases). With 1 base removed from V and 7 bases from J, the gap between germline ends came to 14 bases. Germline V lookup: CDR1 SEHNR, CDR2 FQNEAQ (reference sequence). This CDR3 contains 14 residues. CDR3 residues: CASSLVGVPGEQYF. The CDR3 region has the DNA TGTGCCAGCAGCTTAGTCGGGGTCCCCGGTGAGCAGTACTTC.

This clonotype appeared many times. The CDR3 region has the DNA TGTGCCAGCAGTGAAGATACGGGGAGAGGAGGTTATGGCTACACCTTC. Encoded protein: CASSEDTGRGGYGYTF. The J gene is TRBJ1-2, the V gene TRBV2; no clear D. Trimming shortened V by 1 base and J by 5 bases, and 17 bases separated the two germline ends. This CDR3 is 16 amino acids long. CDR1 SNHLY and CDR2 FYNNEI come from the germline V gene. Combining the CDR3 with reference TRBV2 and TRBJ1-2 gives the whole variable domain EPEVTQTPSHQVTQMGQEVILRCVPISNHLYFYWYRQILGQKVEFLVSFYNNEISEKSEIFDDQFSVERPDGSNFTLKIRSTKLEDSAMYFCASSEDTGRGGYGYTFGSGTRLTVV.

This clonotype was observed a handful of times. This chain links TRBV7-9 with TRBJ1-2, with 8 bases identical to TRBD1. The CDR3 length is 13 residues. J was trimmed by 6 bases and V by 4 bases; bases with no gene match: 4. Looked up from germline, CDR1 is SEHNR and CDR2 is FQNEAQ (reference sequence). This chain's CDR3 is CASSSGQVHGYTF. The CDR3 DNA reads as TGTGCCAGCAGCTCGGGACAGGTACATGGCTACACCTTC.

V is TRBV12-3 or TRBV12-4 and J is TRBJ2-2; D unclear. The CDR3 spans 15 residues. V was pared by 5 bases and J by 5 bases, with 15 bases between. CDR3 sequence (DNA): TGTGCCAGCAGTCCTGCCCCCCTCGTTACCGGGGAGCTGTTTTTT. Translating gives CASSPAPLVTGELFF.

Many counts were recorded for this clonotype. The chain carries TRBV6-5 and TRBJ1-1; TRBD1 matches at 7 bases. CDR1 and CDR2 (germline): MNHEY, SVGAGI. The trim removed 6 bases at V and 4 bases at J, leaving 14 bases unmatched. The CDR3 spans 16 residues. This chain's CDR3 is CASSRLYTGAFTEAFF. The CDR3 region has the DNA TGTGCCAGCAGCCGTCTTTATACAGGGGCGTTCACTGAAGCTTTCTTT.

There are many counts of this clonotype. The gene calls are TRBV28 and TRBJ2-7; the D is unclear. The V end was cut by 6 bases, the J end by 1 base, with 16 bases between. This CDR3 spans 15 amino acids. Germline-derived CDR1 and CDR2 are MDHEN and SYDVKM. For the CDR3, the DNA is TGTGCCAGCAGCCCTCCGGGCAGGCCTTCCTACGAGCAGTACTTC. Encoded protein: CASSPPGRPSYEQYF. The variable domain in full, with the rest retrieved from reference TRBV28 and TRBJ2-7, is DVKVTQSSRYLVKRTGEKVFLECVQDMDHENMFWYRQDPGLGLRLIYFSYDVKMKEKGDIPEGYSVSREKKERFSLILESASTNQTSMYLCASSPPGRPSYEQYFGPGTRLTVT.

The chain joins TRBV18 to TRBJ1-1; D is ambiguous. The length of the CDR3 is 13 residues. V was shortened by 3 bases and J by 5 bases, with 10 bases between the two germline ends. CDR1 KGHSH and CDR2 LQKENI come from the germline V gene. For the CDR3, the DNA is TGTGCCAGCTCACCCGGACGCGGGACTGAAGCTTTCTTT. Amino acid sequence: CASSPGRGTEAFF.

This clonotype was seen ten or more times. The J gene is TRBJ2-2, the V gene TRBV29-1, with 10 positions matching TRBD1. This CDR3 has 15 amino acids. Unmatched junction bases numbered 10, after V lost 6 bases and J lost 6 bases. Germline loops: CDR1 SQVTM, CDR2 ANQGSEA. The CDR3 sequence is CSVPGTGARAGELFF. The CDR3 DNA is TGCAGCGTGCCCGGGACAGGGGCCCGAGCCGGGGAGCTGTTTTTT.

In this sample, this clonotype turned up many times. V gene TRBV7-6 combines with J gene TRBJ2-3; D is possibly TRBD1 or TRBD2 (5 bases each). V shed 3 bases and J shed 0 bases, with 13 bases lying between them. Per the germline V gene, CDR1 is SGHVS and CDR2 is FNYEAQ. The CDR3 spans 16 residues. CDR3 in amino acids: CASSFTRGRSTDTQYF. The CDR3 coding sequence is TGTGCCAGCAGCTTTACACGGGGCCGAAGCACAGATACGCAGTATTTT.

The genes are TRBV5-1 and TRBJ2-1; 10 bases match TRBD1. CDR3 size: 15 residues. Trimming removed 3 bases from V and 14 bases from J; junction bases left unmatched: 14. Germline values: CDR1 SGHRS, CDR2 YFSETQ. In nucleotides, the CDR3 is TGCGCCAGCAGCTCGCTCCGGGGACAGGGGCCTTCCGAGTTCTTC. The encoded protein is CASSSLRGQGPSEFF.

This chain connects TRBV15 to TRBJ2-3; D is possibly TRBD1 (5 bases). Germline V gene data show CDR1 as LNHNV and CDR2 as YYDKDF (reference sequence). This CDR3 has 15 amino acids. With 1 base removed from V and 1 base from J, the gap between germline ends came to 9 bases. The CDR3 is CATSRVGLGTDTQYF. For the CDR3, the DNA is TGTGCCACCAGCAGAGTGGGGCTCGGCACAGATACGCAGTATTTT.

This chain joins TRBV16 and TRBJ1-5; the D gene is possibly TRBD1 (5 bases). Deletions cut 2 bases from V and 4 bases from J, with 12 bases between. CDR1 and CDR2 from the germline V gene are KGHSY and FQNENV. CDR3 length: 15 residues. The CDR3 loop is CASSQEQAGNQPQHF. DNA of the CDR3: TGTGCCAGCAGCCAAGAACAGGCAGGGAATCAGCCCCAGCATTTT.

The chain links TRBV11-1 to TRBJ2-1; D gene uncertain. Germline V lookup: CDR1 SGHAT, CDR2 FQDESV (reference sequence). Trimming removed 5 bases from V and 5 bases from J, with 13 bases in between. The CDR3 consists of 14 residues. The DNA for the CDR3 is TGTGCCAGCAGCCCCCAGAGTAGGGACAATGAGCAGTTCTTC. Encoded protein: CASSPQSRDNEQFF.

This clonotype appeared a few times. This chain links TRBV20-1 with TRBJ2-7, with TRBD1 as a possible D gene (5 bases). Germline V CDR1 and CDR2: DFQATT, SNEGSKA (reference sequence). The CDR3 totals 13 residues. In DNA, the CDR3 is TGCAGAGTCAAGGGGCCTCTCTCCTACGAGCAGTACTTC. It yields the protein CRVKGPLSYEQYF.

This clonotype was counted many times. The J gene is TRBJ2-5, the V gene TRBV20-1; 11 nucleotides align to TRBD2. The CDR3 loop spans 15 amino acids. The J segment lost 3 bases and the V segment lost 1 base, leaving 4 bases of the junction unmatched. CDR1 DFQATT and CDR2 SNEGSKA come from the germline V gene (reference sequence). The CDR3: CSARGTSGSEETQYF. CDR3 nucleotides: TGCAGTGCTAGAGGAACTAGCGGGAGTGAAGAGACCCAGTACTTC.

Only a few counts were recorded for this clonotype. The rearrangement joins TRBV5-1 to TRBJ2-7, with TRBD1 matching over 12 bases. Germline CDR1 SGHRS, CDR2 YFSETQ. V lost 2 bases to trimming and J lost 5 bases; unmatched junction nucleotides: 5. The length of the CDR3 is 15 residues. The CDR3 reads CASSFTGQGAHEQYF. CDR3 DNA: TGCGCCAGCAGCTTCACGGGACAGGGGGCCCACGAGCAGTACTTC.

The J gene is TRBJ1-2, the V gene TRBV6-5; TRBD1 is a possible D gene (6 bases). The V gene lost 2 bases and the J gene lost 6 bases, with 7 bases spanning the gap. This CDR3 spans 12 amino acids. The germline gives CDR1 MNHEY, CDR2 SVGAGI. As DNA, the CDR3 is TGTGCCAGCAGTTACAGGGGGGATGGCTACACCTTC. Its protein is CASSYRGDGYTF.

This clonotype was seen at least ten times. The chain is built from TRBV13 and TRBJ2-7; 7 bases align to TRBD2. CDR3 length equals 16 residues. The J segment lost 3 bases and the V segment lost 0 bases, leaving 8 bases of the junction unmatched. CDR1 PRHDT and CDR2 FYEKMQ come from the germline V gene (reference sequence). CDR3 residues: CASSLGSGRAVYEQYF. In DNA, the CDR3 is TGTGCCAGCAGCTTAGGTAGCGGGCGGGCAGTCTACGAGCAGTACTTC.

CDR3 DNA sequence: TGTGCCAGCAGTGTCCTAACTAAACTAACGGAGCAGTTCTTC. Its translation is CASSVLTKLTEQFF. This rearrangement joins TRBV2 to TRBJ2-1; D unresolved. V was pared by 4 bases and J by 10 bases, with 17 bases between. This CDR3 region has 14 residues. The germline gives CDR1 SNHLY, CDR2 FYNNEI.